This T cell receptor (beta chain) emerged from a study of cytomegalovirus exposure and HLA in healthy donors. Points on this clone: Its matching antigen is unknown.

Regarding the study as a whole: V- and J-gene trimming in TCR beta was tied to a missense DCLRE1C variant by an analysis performed later.

The PCR ran on 60 Vbeta and 13 Jbeta primers. Only in-frame clones appear in the TCRdb table, and some are missing; sequencing was by immunoSEQ multiplex PCR. The sample carries about 120,000 clones, approximately 80% recorded once. Germline V gene data show CDR1 as MRHNA and CDR2 as SNTAGT. Losses at the gene ends were 6 bases for V and 5 bases for J; bases not matched to a gene: 7. The CDR3 has 15 amino acids. The specimen sequenced was PBMCs. The sequence came from a woman aged 35 to 49 in good health and CMV-seropositive. The chain carries TRBV6-4 and TRBJ2-5; 12 bases are shared with TRBD2. CDR3 region: CASSPLAGGPETQYF. The DNA of the CDR3 is TGTGCCAGCAGCCCCCTAGCGGGGGGGCCGGAGACCCAGTACTTC.